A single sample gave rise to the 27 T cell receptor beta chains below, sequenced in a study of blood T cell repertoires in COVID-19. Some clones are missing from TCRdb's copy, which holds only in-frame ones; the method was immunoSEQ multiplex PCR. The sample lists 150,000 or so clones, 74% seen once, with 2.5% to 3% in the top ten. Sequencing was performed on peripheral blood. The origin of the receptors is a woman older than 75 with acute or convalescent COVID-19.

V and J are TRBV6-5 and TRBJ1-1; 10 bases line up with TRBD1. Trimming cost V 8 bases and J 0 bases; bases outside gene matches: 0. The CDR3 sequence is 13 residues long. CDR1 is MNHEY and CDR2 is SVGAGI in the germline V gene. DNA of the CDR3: TGTGCCAGCGGGACAGGGGTGAACACTGAAGCTTTCTTT. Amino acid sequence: CASGTGVNTEAFF.

The CDR3 DNA follows: TGTGCCATCAGTGAGGGATCAACAGGTCCCTCCTACAATGAGCAGTTCTTC. Translation gives CAISEGSTGPSYNEQFF. The chain links TRBV10-3 to TRBJ2-1, with TRBD1 as a possible D gene (5 bases). Germline values: CDR1 ENHRY, CDR2 SYGVKD. Between the trimmed V and J ends, which lost 2 bases and 0 bases, there was a span of 14 bases. This CDR3 comprises 17 residues.

This chain's CDR3 is CASSLLAGAHLSYNEQFF. In nucleotides, the CDR3 is TGCGCCAGCAGCTTACTAGCGGGAGCCCACCTCTCCTACAATGAGCAGTTCTTC. V usage is TRBV5-1 and J usage is TRBJ2-1; TRBD2 matches 11 bases. Trimming removed 2 bases from V and 0 bases from J; junction bases left unmatched: 7. The CDR3 spans 18 residues. From germline, CDR1 is SGHRS and CDR2 YFSETQ.

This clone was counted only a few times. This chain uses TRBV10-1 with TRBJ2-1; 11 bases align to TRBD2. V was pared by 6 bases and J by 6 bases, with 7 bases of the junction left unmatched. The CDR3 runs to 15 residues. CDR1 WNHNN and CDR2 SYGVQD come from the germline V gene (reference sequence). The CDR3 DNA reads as TGCGCCAGCAGCGATAGCGGGAGGGTACCCAATGAGCAGTTCTTC. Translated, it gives CASSDSGRVPNEQFF.

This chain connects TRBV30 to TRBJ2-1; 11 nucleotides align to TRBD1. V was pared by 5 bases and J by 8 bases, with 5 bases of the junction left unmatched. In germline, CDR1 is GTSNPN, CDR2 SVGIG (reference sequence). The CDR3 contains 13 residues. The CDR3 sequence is CAWRGQGAHEQFF. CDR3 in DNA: TGTGCCTGGCGAGGACAGGGGGCGCATGAGCAGTTCTTC.

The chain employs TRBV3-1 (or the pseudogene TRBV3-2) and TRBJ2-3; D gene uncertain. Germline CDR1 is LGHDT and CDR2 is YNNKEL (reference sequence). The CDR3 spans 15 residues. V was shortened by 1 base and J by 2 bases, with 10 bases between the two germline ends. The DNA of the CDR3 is TGTGCCAGCAGCCAAGTGTCTTCCCTCACAGATACGCAGTATTTT. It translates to CASSQVSSLTDTQYF.

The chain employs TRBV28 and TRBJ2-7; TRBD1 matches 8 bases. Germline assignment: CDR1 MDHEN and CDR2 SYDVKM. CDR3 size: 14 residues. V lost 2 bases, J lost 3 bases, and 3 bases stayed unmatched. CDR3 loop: CASSLTGGNYEQYF. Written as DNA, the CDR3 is TGTGCCAGCAGTTTAACAGGGGGAAACTACGAGCAGTACTTC. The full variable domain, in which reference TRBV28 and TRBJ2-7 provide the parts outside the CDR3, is DVKVTQSSRYLVKRTGEKVFLECVQDMDHENMFWYRQDPGLGLRLIYFSYDVKMKEKGDIPEGYSVSREKKERFSLILESASTNQTSMYLCASSLTGGNYEQYFGPGTRLTVT.

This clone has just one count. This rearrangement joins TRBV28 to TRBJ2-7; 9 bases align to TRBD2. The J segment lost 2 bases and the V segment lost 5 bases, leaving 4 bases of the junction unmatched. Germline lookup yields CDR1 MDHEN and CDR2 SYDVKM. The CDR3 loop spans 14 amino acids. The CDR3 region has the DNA TGTGCCAGCAGTCCTAGCGGGATAACCTACGAGCAGTACTTC. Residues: CASSPSGITYEQYF.

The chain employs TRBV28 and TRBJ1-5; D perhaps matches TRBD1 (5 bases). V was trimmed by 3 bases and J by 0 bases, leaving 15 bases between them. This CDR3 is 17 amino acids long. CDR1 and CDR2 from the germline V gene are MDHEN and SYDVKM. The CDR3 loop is CASSFVWGGGSNQPQHF. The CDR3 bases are TGTGCCAGCAGTTTCGTCTGGGGCGGGGGTAGCAATCAGCCCCAGCATTTT.

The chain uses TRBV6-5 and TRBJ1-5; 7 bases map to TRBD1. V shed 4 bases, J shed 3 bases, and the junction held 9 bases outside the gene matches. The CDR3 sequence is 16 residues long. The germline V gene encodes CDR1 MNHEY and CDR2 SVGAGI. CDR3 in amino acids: CASSSSTGWDNQPQHF. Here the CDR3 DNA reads TGTGCCAGCAGTTCATCGACAGGGTGGGACAATCAGCCCCAGCATTTT.

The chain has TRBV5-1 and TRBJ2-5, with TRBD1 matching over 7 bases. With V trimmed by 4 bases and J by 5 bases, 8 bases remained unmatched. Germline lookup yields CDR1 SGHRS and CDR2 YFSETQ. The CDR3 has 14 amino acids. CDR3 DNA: TGCGCCAGCAGCCCTGGGACAGCCCTGGAGACCCAGTACTTC. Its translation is CASSPGTALETQYF.

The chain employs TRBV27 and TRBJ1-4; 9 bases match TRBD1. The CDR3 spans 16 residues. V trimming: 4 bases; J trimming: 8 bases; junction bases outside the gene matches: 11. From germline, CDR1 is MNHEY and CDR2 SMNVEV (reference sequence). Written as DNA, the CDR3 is TGTGCCAGCAGTTGGGGAGTTGGGACAGGGAACGAAAAACTGTTTTTT. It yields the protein CASSWGVGTGNEKLFF.

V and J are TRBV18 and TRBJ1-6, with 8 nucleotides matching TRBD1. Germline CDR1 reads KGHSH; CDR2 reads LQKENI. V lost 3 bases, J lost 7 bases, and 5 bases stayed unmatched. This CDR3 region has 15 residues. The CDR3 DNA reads TGTGCCAGCTCACCGATACAGGGGGGCAATTCACCCCTCCACTTT. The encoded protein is CASSPIQGGNSPLHF.

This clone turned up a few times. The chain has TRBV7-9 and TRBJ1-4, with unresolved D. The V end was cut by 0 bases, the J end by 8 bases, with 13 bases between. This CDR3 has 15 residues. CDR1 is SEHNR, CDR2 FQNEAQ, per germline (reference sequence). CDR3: CASSLALDFSEKLFF. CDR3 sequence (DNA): TGTGCCAGCAGCTTAGCGTTGGACTTCAGCGAAAAACTGTTTTTT.

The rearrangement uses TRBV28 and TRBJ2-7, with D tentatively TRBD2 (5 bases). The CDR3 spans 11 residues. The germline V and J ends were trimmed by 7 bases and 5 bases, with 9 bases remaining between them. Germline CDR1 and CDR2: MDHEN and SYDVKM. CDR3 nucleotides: TGTGCCAGCATAACGGGGAACGAGCAGTACTTC. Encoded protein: CASITGNEQYF.

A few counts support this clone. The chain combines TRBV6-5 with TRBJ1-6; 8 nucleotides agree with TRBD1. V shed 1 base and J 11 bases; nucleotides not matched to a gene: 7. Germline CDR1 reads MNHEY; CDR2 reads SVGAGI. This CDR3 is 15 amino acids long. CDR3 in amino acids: CASSYYPGGITPLHF. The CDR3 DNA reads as TGTGCCAGCAGTTACTATCCAGGGGGCATAACACCCCTCCACTTT.

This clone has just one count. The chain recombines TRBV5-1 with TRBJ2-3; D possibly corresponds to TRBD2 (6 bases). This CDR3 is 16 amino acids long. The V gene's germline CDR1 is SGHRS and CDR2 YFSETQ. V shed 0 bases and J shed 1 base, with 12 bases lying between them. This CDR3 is CASSLGRVFRTDTQYF. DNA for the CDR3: TGCGCCAGCAGCTTGGGGAGGGTTTTTCGCACAGATACGCAGTATTTT.

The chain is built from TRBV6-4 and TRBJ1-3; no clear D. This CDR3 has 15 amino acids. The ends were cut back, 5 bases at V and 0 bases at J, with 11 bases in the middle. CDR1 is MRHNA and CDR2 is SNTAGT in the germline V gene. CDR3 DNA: TGTGCCAGCAGTCCGGACTCCAACTCTGGAAACACCATATATTTT. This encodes CASSPDSNSGNTIYF.

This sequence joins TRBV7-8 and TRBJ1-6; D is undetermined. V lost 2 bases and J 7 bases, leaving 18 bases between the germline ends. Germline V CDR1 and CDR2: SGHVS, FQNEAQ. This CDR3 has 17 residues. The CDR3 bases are TGTGCCAGCAGCTTAACGGGATACTCCGGAGGGAATTCACCCCTCCACTTT. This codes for CASSLTGYSGGNSPLHF.

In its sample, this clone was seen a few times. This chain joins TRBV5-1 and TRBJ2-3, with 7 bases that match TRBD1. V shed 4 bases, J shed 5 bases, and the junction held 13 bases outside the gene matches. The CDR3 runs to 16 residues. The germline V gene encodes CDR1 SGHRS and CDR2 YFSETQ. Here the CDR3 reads CASSVTGDLLVDTQYF. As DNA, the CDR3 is TGCGCCAGCAGCGTAACAGGGGACCTACTGGTAGATACGCAGTATTTT. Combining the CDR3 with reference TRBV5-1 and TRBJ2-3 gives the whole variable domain KAGVTQTPRYLIKTRGQQVTLSCSPISGHRSVSWYQQTPGQGLQFLFEYFSETQRNKGNFPGRFSGRQFSNSRSEMNVSTLELGDSALYLCASSVTGDLLVDTQYFGPGTRLTVL.

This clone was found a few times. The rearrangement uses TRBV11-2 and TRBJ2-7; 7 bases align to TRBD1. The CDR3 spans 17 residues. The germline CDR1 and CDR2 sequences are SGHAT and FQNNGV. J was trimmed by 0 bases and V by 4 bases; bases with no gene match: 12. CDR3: CASSSGLYRDSSYEQYF. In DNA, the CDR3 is TGTGCCAGCAGCTCGGGATTGTACCGGGACAGCTCCTACGAGCAGTACTTC.

CDR3 loop: CASSFLGWGQGVIEQYF. CDR3 DNA: TGCGCCAGCAGCTTCCTGGGTTGGGGACAGGGGGTGATCGAGCAGTACTTC. V usage is TRBV5-1 and J usage is TRBJ2-7; 11 bases match TRBD1. With 2 bases clipped from V and 6 bases from J, the junction kept 13 bases outside the gene matches. The V gene's germline CDR1 is SGHRS and CDR2 YFSETQ. The CDR3 length is 17 residues.

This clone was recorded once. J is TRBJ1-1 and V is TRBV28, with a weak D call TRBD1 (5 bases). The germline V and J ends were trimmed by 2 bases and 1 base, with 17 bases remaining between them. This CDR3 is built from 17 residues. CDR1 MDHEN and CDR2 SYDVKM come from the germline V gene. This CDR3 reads CASSLIRGAGENTEAFF. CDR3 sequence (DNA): TGTGCCAGCAGTTTAATAAGGGGCGCGGGAGAGAACACTGAAGCTTTCTTT.

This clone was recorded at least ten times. The CDR3 sequence is CASSEPWLQGAREQYF. The CDR3 DNA reads TGTGCCAGCAGTGAGCCGTGGTTGCAGGGGGCTAGGGAGCAGTACTTC. The chain combines TRBV2 with TRBJ2-7; 8 positions agree with TRBD1. Germline-derived CDR1 and CDR2 are SNHLY and FYNNEI. This CDR3 is 16 amino acids long. Trimming at V came to 3 bases and at J to 7 bases, leaving 14 bases not matched to a gene.

The CDR3 DNA reads TGCGCCAGCAGTGAGGGCGATTTAGCTTTTCAGTTCTTC. This sequence encodes CASSEGDLAFQFF. The J gene is TRBJ2-1, the V gene TRBV10-1; D remains ambiguous. The CDR3 loop spans 13 amino acids. In germline, CDR1 is WNHNN, CDR2 SYGVQD (reference sequence). V was trimmed by 2 bases and J by 13 bases, leaving 15 bases between them.

CDR3 in DNA: TGTGCCAGCAGTTTAAACAGGTACGAGCAGTACTTC. Residues: CASSLNRYEQYF. The chain employs TRBV28 and TRBJ2-7, with a possible D match to TRBD1 (5 bases). Between the trimmed V and J ends, which lost 2 bases and 4 bases, there was a span of 6 bases. The CDR3 runs 12 residues. In germline, CDR1 is MDHEN, CDR2 SYDVKM.

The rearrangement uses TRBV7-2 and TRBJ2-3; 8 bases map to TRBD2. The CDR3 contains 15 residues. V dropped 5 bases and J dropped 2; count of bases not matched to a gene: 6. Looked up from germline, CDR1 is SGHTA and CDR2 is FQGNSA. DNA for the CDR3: TGTGCCAGCAGCATGATAGCGGGATACACAGATACGCAGTATTTT. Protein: CASSMIAGYTDTQYF.